This entry describes one TCR beta chain. Its antigen is unknown. CDR1 is given as SGHAT and CDR2 as FQNNGV, both from the germline V gene. The trim is 5 bases for V and 4 bases for J, with a gap of 9 bases between the germline ends. From the cysteine up to the phenylalanine, the CDR3 has a length of 13 residues. Only the CDR3 DNA is retained, 39 bases long and in frame from the first base. The sample's time point label is to be understood as: baseline before first vaccination. Samples from vaccinated people were obtained from the UK trials COV001 and COV002, which included a single-blind randomized controlled phase 2/3 trial of AZD1222 (ChAdOx1 nCoV-19) in healthy adults. Trial participant PBMC samples were collected at day 0 and day 28 after the second dose for TCRbeta chain sequencing. This entry comes from a study of T cell responses to AZD1222 COVID-19 vaccine (dated by TCRdb to the early 2020s). Regarding the complete study: A total of just over 230 trial participants underwent TCR sequencing, of whom nearly 210 received two doses of AZD1222 and some 26 received two doses of the MenACWY control vaccine. Trial participants were enrolled into age subgroups of 18-55, 56-69 and 70-plus years, which contained roughly 140, 27 and 60 TCR-sequenced participants, respectively.

The CDR3 regions of human TCRbeta chains were subjected to immunosequencing. In the original analysis: TCRs in the repertoires were compared against a reference library of SARS-CoV-2-specific TCRs that had been generated with the MIRA antigen-specificity platform. Breadth meant the fraction of unique TCRs that were SARS-CoV-2-associated, whereas depth meant the fraction of total T cells that were SARS-CoV-2-associated. Using the MIRA data, each spike-specific TCR was mapped to the spike region that the TCR reacts to and placed in a CD4 or CD8 class. Log10-transformed breadth and depth values were compared by one-way ANOVA with Sidak's multiple comparisons tests. In its TCRdb copy, this immuneACCESS table keeps in-frame sequences only and misses some clones. Where compared with another copy, unresolved V genes explain less than half of these, and the others have no known cause. That table supplies the V and J calls and clone size; D and trimming were determined from the DNA. The table of this sample itemizes 150,000 or so clones. The top ten clones comprise 2% to 2.5% of the sample.

What the research found in general, with its limitations: Nearly half of unique spike-specific TCRs reportedly recognized epitopes outside regions mutated in the B.1.351 and B.1.1.7 variants. The whole spike protein was spanned by vaccine-associated CD4 TCRs, and dominant responses were seen in regions 160-218 and 743-854. Because no samples from the day 14 peak response were available, repertoires could be characterized only after the peak T cell response. After two AZD1222 doses, both the breadth and the depth of spike-specific TCRs were significantly higher than at day 0 and than in MenACWY recipients. Conclusions about previously exposed vaccinees are limited because only six or seven AZD1222 recipients were SARS-CoV-2 seropositive at baseline. In the small 56-69-year group, the increase in depth fell short of significance, most likely because of low power. Participants were mostly white British and included more females than males, and it was suggested by the authors that clonal diversity may have been underestimated.

This TCR derives from an adult in good health. Sequences were obtained from peripheral blood. Recombination connected TRBV11-2 to TRBJ2-1; too little of a D gene remains to name it. The CDR3 protein sequence reads: CASSPRPYNEQFF. The nucleotide sequence reads TGTGCCAGCAGCCCCCGACCTTACAATGAGCAGTTCTTC.